The 13 T cell receptor beta chains listed next were all sequenced from one sample in a study of blood T cell repertoires in COVID-19. Libraries were prepared by immunoSEQ multiplex PCR; TCRdb keeps only in-frame clonotypes and omits some of them. The sample records about 150,000 clones, roughly nine tenths being singletons. Sample: peripheral blood. Source of these receptors: a human donor with COVID-19, enrolled during active disease. The donor label of this sample is uncertain.

The J gene is TRBJ1-2, the V gene TRBV15; tentative D call: TRBD1 (6 bases). Per germline, CDR1 LNHNV and CDR2 YYDKDF (reference sequence). The CDR3 contains 15 residues. Trimming left V 3 bases short and J 2 bases short, with 13 bases between. CDR3 in amino acids: CATSRARDKNYGYTF. The CDR3 nucleotides are TGTGCCACCAGCAGGGCCAGGGACAAGAACTATGGCTACACCTTC.

V gene TRBV3-1 (or the pseudogene TRBV3-2) combines with J gene TRBJ1-5; weak D call: TRBD1 (6 bases). The V and J ends lost 1 base and 6 bases respectively, with 10 bases between them. In germline, CDR1 is LGHDT, CDR2 YNNKEL (reference sequence). This CDR3 region has 14 residues. The CDR3 coding sequence is TGTGCCAGCAGCCAAGGGGCAGGGGCTCAGCCCCAGCATTTT. Translated: CASSQGAGAQPQHF.

The V and J genes are TRBV21-1 and TRBJ2-7; the listed D gene, TRBD2, was not tested against the DNA. TRBV21-1 is listed as a pseudogene. The CDR3 is made up of 15 amino acids. The CDR3 DNA follows: TGTGCCAGCAGCAAAGGGGAGGGGATTAAGTACGAGCAGTACTTC. Amino acid sequence: CASSKGEGIKYEQYF.

CDR3 in amino acids: CASQPGQGYTEAFF. The CDR3 DNA sequence: TGTGCCAGCCAACCGGGACAGGGTTACACTGAAGCTTTCTTT. The chain joins TRBV19 to TRBJ1-1, with 9 bases aligning to TRBD1. The J segment lost 3 bases and the V segment lost 9 bases, leaving 8 bases of the junction unmatched. Germline V gene data show CDR1 as LNHDA and CDR2 as SQIVND (reference sequence). This CDR3 comprises 14 residues.

The rearrangement links TRBV6-1 to TRBJ1-1; no reliable D call. CDR3 length: 13 amino acids. V shed 3 bases and J shed 1 base, with 6 bases lying between them. The V gene's germline CDR1 is MNHNS and CDR2 SASEGT. CDR3 DNA: TGTGCCAGCAGTGATTTCCGGAACACTGAAGCTTTCTTT. Encoded protein: CASSDFRNTEAFF.

The V and J genes are TRBV28 and TRBJ2-1; TRBD2 is a possible D gene (7 bases). CDR1 is MDHEN, CDR2 SYDVKM, per germline. Trimming cost V 7 bases and J 6 bases, with 22 bases left between them. The CDR3 has 16 amino acids. CDR3 coding DNA: TGTGCCAGCATTCGCGGAGGGGGGGCCTCGGGCAATGAGCAGTTCTTC. This codes for CASIRGGGASGNEQFF.

The chain joins TRBV27 to TRBJ2-1; 8 positions agree with TRBD2. Unmatched junction bases numbered 7, after V lost 5 bases and J lost 4 bases. The CDR3 is 15 residues long. The germline V gene encodes CDR1 MNHEY and CDR2 SMNVEV (reference sequence). The CDR3 DNA follows: TGTGCCAGCAGTCTCACCGGGGGGGTATACAATGAGCAGTTCTTC. This encodes CASSLTGGVYNEQFF.

This sequence joins TRBV7-6 and TRBJ1-6, with 9 bases fitting TRBD1. The V segment lost 5 bases and the J segment 6 bases; nucleotides outside the gene matches: 8. The germline V gene encodes CDR1 SGHVS and CDR2 FNYEAQ. The CDR3 runs 16 residues. CDR3 residues: CASSTDRGEGNSPLHF. The CDR3 DNA sequence: TGTGCCAGCAGCACGGACAGGGGAGAGGGTAATTCACCCCTCCACTTT. The full variable domain, with the rest looked up from reference TRBV7-6 and TRBJ1-6, is GAGVSQSPRYKVTKRGQDVALRCDPISGHVSLYWYRQALGQGPEFLTYFNYEAQQDKSGLPNDRFSAERPEGSISTLTIQRTEQRDSAMYRCASSTDRGEGNSPLHFGNGTRLTVT.

The chain recombines TRBV11-1 with TRBJ1-1, with 10 bases matching TRBD1. The CDR3 spans 15 residues. CDR1 SGHAT and CDR2 FQDESV come from the germline V gene (reference sequence). V was pared by 5 bases and J by 5 bases, with 8 bases of the junction left unmatched. In nucleotides, the CDR3 is TGTGCCAGCAGCCCGTGGACAGGGGGGAAAACTGAAGCTTTCTTT. Residues: CASSPWTGGKTEAFF.

The chain's CDR3 is CASSIDLRGGYTF. The CDR3 DNA reads TGTGCCAGTAGTATAGATTTAAGGGGAGGCTACACCTTC. This chain joins TRBV19 and TRBJ1-2; the D gene is possibly TRBD1 (5 bases). Per the germline V gene, CDR1 is LNHDA and CDR2 is SQIVND (reference sequence). This CDR3 comprises 13 residues. Trimming stripped 0 bases from V and 8 bases from J, with 10 bases between.

The chain carries TRBV12-3 or TRBV12-4 and TRBJ2-7; D unresolved. CDR3 length equals 13 residues. V was pared by 6 bases and J by 2 bases, with 11 bases between. The CDR3 here is CASRTQATYEQYF. Here the CDR3 DNA reads TGTGCCAGCAGAACGCAGGCTACCTACGAGCAGTACTTC.

This chain joins TRBV7-9 and TRBJ1-4; TRBD1 agrees at 8 bases. CDR1 and CDR2 (germline): SEHNR, FQNEAQ (reference sequence). V shed 0 bases, J shed 4 bases, and the junction held 10 bases outside the gene matches. This CDR3 comprises 18 residues. CDR3 amino acids: CASSLAAGTGGLNEKLFF. CDR3 bases: TGTGCCAGCAGCTTAGCCGCCGGGACAGGAGGACTTAATGAAAAACTGTTTTTT.

The rearrangement links TRBV2 to TRBJ1-5; TRBD1 matches at 10 bases. V dropped 10 bases and J dropped 2; count of bases not matched to a gene: 5. The CDR3 sequence is 14 residues long. The germline V gene has CDR1 SNHLY and CDR2 FYNNEI. The CDR3 loop is CATGQGGGNQPQHF. CDR3 nucleotides: TGTGCCACCGGACAGGGGGGAGGCAATCAGCCCCAGCATTTT.